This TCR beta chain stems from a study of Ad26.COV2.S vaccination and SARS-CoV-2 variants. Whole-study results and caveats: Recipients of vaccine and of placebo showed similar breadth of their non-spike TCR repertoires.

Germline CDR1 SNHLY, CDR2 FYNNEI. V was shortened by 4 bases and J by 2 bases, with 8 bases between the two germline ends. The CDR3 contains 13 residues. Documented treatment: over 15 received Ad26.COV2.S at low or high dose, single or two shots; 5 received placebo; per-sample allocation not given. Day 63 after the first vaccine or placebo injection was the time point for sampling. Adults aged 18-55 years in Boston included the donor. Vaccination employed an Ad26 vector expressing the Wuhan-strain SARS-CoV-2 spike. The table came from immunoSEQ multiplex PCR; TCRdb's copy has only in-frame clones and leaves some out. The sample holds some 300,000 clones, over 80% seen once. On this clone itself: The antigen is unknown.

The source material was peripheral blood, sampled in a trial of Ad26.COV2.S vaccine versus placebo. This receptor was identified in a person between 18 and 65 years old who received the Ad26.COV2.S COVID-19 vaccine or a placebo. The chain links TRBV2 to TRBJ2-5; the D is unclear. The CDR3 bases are TGTGCCAGCAGTGTTAACAGACAAGAGACCCAGTACTTC. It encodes CASSVNRQETQYF.